By sample fraction, the clone carrying this T cell receptor (beta chain) is large (0.1 to 1%). Antigen specificity is unknown. Study observations and caveats: Tumor-infiltrating Treg TCR alpha and beta sequences overlapped most with tumor naive CD4+ T cells, then blood naive. In terms of TCR gene usage, tumor memory CD4+ T cells clustered together with blood and lymph node memory CD4+ cells, as well as with lymph node naive CD4+ cells.

Memory CD4+ T cells were sorted as CD4+CD45RO+CD25- cells. Adaptor-ligated barcode primers were used to amplify TRBV12-4/TRBJ1-2 clonotypes. A single record per CDR3 protein comes from TCRdb applying MiXCR to the multiplex PCR reads. The sample lists over 850 distinct CDR3 sequences, 6.5% to 8% occurring once. The V end was cut by 3 bases, the J end by 2 bases, with 13 bases between. This CDR3 region has 15 residues. Sequenced material: memory CD4+ T cells sorted from blood. Subset: memory CD4+ T cells, CD4+CD45RO+CD25-. This chain uses TRBV12-3 or TRBV12-4 with TRBJ1-2; D is unclear. The TCR sequence derives from a female donor with breast cancer. CDR3 sequence: CASSLRQMPNYGYTF. The DNA of the CDR3 is TGTGCCAGCAGTTTGAGGCAGATGCCCAACTATGGCTACACCTTC.